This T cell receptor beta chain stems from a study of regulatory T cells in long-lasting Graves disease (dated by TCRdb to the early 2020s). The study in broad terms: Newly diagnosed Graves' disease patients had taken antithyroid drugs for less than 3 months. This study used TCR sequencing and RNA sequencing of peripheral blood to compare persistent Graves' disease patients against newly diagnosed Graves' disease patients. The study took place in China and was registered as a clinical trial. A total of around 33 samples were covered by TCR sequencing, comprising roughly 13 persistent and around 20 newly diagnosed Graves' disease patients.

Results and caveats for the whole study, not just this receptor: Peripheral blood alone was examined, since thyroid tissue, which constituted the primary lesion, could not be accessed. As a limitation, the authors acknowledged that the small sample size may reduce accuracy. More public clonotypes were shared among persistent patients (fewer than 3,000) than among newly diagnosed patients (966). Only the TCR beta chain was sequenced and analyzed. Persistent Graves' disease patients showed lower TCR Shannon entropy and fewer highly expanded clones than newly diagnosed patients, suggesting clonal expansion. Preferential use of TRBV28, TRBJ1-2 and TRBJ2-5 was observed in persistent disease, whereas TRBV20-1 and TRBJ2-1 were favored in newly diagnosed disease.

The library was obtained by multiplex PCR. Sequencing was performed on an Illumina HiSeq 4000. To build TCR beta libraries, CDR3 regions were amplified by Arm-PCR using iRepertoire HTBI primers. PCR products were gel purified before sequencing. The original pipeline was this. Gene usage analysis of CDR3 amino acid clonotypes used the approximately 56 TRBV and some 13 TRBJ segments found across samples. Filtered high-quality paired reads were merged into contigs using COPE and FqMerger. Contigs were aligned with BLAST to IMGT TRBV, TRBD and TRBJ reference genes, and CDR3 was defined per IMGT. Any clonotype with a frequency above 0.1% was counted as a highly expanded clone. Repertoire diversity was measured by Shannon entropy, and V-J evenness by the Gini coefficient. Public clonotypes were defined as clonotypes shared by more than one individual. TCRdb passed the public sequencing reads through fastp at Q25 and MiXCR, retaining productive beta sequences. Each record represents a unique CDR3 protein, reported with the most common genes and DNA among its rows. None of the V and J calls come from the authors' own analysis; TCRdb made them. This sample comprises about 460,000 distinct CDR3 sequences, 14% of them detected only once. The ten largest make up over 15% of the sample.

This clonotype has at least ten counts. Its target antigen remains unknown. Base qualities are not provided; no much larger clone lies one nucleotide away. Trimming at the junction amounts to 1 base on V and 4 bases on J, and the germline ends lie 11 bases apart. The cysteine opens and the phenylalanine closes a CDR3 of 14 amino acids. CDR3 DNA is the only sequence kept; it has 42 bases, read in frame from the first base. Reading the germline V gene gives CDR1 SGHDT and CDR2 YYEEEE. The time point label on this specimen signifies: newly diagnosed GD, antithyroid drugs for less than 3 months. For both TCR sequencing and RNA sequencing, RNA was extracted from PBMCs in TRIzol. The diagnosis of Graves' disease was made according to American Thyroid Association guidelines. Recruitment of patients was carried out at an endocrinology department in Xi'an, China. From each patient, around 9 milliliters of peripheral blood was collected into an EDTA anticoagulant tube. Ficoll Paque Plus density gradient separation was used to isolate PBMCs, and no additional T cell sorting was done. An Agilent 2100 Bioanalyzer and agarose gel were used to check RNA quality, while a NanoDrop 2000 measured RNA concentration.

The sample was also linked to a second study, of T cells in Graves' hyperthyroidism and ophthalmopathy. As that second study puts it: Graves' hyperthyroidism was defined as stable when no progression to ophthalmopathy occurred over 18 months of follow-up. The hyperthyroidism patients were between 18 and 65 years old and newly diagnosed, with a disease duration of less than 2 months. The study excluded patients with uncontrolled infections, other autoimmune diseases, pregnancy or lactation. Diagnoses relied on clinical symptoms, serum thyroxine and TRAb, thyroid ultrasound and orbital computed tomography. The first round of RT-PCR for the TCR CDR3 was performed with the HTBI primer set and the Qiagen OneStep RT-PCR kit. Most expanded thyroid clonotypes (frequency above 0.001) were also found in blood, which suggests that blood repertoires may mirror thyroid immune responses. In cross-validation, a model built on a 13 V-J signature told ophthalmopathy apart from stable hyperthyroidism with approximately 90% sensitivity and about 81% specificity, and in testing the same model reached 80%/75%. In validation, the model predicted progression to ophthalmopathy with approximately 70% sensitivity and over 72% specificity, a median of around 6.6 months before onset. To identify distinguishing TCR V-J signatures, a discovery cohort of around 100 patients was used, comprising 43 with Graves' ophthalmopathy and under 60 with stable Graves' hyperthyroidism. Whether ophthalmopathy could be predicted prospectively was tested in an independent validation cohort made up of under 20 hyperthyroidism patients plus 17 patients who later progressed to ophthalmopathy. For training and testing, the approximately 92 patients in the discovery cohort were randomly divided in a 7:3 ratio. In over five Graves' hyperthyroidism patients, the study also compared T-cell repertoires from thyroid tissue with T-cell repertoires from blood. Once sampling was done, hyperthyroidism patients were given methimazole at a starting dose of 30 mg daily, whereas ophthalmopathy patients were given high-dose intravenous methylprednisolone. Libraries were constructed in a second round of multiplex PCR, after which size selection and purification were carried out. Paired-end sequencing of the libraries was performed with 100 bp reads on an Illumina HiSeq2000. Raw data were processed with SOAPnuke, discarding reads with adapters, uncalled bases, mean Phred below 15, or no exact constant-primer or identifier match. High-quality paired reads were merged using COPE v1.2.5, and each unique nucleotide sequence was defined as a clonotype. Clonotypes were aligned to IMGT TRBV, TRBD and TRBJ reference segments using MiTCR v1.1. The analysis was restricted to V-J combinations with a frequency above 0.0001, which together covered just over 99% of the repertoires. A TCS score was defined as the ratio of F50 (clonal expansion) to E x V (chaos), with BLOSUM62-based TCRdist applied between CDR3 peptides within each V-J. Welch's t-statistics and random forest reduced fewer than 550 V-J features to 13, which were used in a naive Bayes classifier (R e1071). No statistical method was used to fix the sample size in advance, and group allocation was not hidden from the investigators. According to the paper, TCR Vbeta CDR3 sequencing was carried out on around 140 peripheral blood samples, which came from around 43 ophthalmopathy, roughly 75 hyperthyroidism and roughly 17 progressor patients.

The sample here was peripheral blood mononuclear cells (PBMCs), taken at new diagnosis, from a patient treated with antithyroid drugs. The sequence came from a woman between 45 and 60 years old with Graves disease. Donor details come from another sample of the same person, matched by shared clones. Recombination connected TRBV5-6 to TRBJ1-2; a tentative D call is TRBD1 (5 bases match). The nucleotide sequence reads TGTGCCAGCAGCTTGTTCGGGGGATCCTATGGCTACACCTTC. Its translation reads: CASSLFGGSYGYTF. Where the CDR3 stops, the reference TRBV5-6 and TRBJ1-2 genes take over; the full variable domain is DAGVTQSPTHLIKTRGQQVTLRCSPKSGHDTVSWYQQALGQGPQFIFQYYEEEERQRGNFPDRFSGHQFPNYSSELNVNALLLGDSALYLCASSLFGGSYGYTFGSGTRLTVV.